A selection of T cell receptor beta chains follows, all from one sample in a study of Siglec-9 on CD8 T cells in melanoma. Repertoires were generated with immunoSEQ multiplex PCR, while TCRdb's copy carries only in-frame clones and drops some. The sample has some 39,000 clones, roughly 84% seen once; the top ten hold 1.8%. Sample: Siglec-9- CD8+ T cells sorted from blood. Every receptor here comes from a human donor in good health. CDR3s include the opening cysteine and the closing phenylalanine or tryptophan. Each record gives: D gene, clone size, V gene, J gene, CDR3 protein, CDR3 DNA. The D gene is left open where the match is weak. The listing skips clone size in some rows; elsewhere it reads once, few, many or a size class.

D: TRBD2
size: -
V: TRBV19
J: TRBJ2-7
CDR3: CASSGSGIGYEQYF
DNA: TGTGCCAGTAGTGGTAGCGGGATAGGCTACGAGCAGTACTTC

D: -
size: -
V: TRBV30
J: TRBJ1-2
CDR3: CAWSATGPYGYTF
DNA: TGTGCCTGGAGTGCCACAGGGCCCTATGGCTACACCTTC

D: TRBD1
size: once
V: TRBV19
J: TRBJ2-7
CDR3: CASSKIDRGREQYF
DNA: TGTGCCAGTAGTAAAATCGACAGGGGACGCGAGCAGTACTTC

D: -
size: few
V: TRBV11-2
J: TRBJ1-2
CDR3: CASSLESPGTF
DNA: TGTGCCAGCAGCTTAGAGTCCCCGGGAACCTTC

D: -
size: -
V: TRBV7-9
J: TRBJ2-5
CDR3: CATRGAGETQYF
DNA: TGTGCCACCCGGGGTGCGGGGGAGACCCAGTACTTC

D: TRBD1
size: -
V: TRBV9
J: TRBJ1-2
CDR3: CASSALQGADGYTF
DNA: TGTGCCAGCAGCGCTTTACAGGGGGCTGACGGCTACACCTTC

D: -
size: -
V: TRBV29-1
J: TRBJ1-2
CDR3: CSVEPAADYGYTF
DNA: TGCAGCGTTGAACCTGCAGCCGACTATGGCTACACCTTC

D: -
size: -
V: TRBV28
J: TRBJ2-7
CDR3: CASRPMTDYEQYF
DNA: TGTGCCAGCAGACCTATGACAGACTACGAGCAGTACTTC

D: TRBD1
size: -
V: TRBV7-9
J: TRBJ1-3
CDR3: CASSALDRVSGNTIYF
DNA: TGTGCCAGCAGCGCCTTAGACAGGGTCTCTGGAAACACCATATATTTT

D: TRBD2
size: -
V: TRBV11-2
J: TRBJ2-7
CDR3: CASSLAGGSVQYF
DNA: TGTGCCAGCAGCTTAGCGGGGGGGTCGGTGCAGTACTTC

D: TRBD2
size: -
V: TRBV9
J: TRBJ2-1
CDR3: CASSVARTSGGYNEQFF
DNA: TGTGCCAGCAGCGTAGCTCGGACTAGCGGGGGCTACAATGAGCAGTTCTTC

D: -
size: -
V: TRBV28
J: TRBJ1-2
CDR3: CASSEGQYYGYTF
DNA: TGTGCCAGCAGTGAAGGACAGTACTATGGCTACACCTTC

D: -
size: -
V: TRBV19
J: TRBJ1-5
CDR3: CATNEGRGQPQHF
DNA: TGTGCCACTAACGAGGGGAGAGGTCAGCCCCAGCATTTT

D: -
size: -
V: TRBV27
J: TRBJ2-7
CDR3: CASSPLLIPYEQYF
DNA: TGTGCCAGCAGTCCCCTCCTTATACCCTACGAGCAGTACTTC

D: -
size: -
V: TRBV5-4
J: TRBJ2-3
CDR3: CASSLEGPGDTQYF
DNA: TGTGCCAGCAGCTTAGAGGGGCCGGGGGATACGCAGTATTTT

D: -
size: -
V: TRBV2
J: TRBJ2-2
CDR3: CASSFEGQLGTGELFF
DNA: TGTGCCAGCAGTTTCGAGGGACAATTGGGCACCGGGGAGCTGTTTTTT